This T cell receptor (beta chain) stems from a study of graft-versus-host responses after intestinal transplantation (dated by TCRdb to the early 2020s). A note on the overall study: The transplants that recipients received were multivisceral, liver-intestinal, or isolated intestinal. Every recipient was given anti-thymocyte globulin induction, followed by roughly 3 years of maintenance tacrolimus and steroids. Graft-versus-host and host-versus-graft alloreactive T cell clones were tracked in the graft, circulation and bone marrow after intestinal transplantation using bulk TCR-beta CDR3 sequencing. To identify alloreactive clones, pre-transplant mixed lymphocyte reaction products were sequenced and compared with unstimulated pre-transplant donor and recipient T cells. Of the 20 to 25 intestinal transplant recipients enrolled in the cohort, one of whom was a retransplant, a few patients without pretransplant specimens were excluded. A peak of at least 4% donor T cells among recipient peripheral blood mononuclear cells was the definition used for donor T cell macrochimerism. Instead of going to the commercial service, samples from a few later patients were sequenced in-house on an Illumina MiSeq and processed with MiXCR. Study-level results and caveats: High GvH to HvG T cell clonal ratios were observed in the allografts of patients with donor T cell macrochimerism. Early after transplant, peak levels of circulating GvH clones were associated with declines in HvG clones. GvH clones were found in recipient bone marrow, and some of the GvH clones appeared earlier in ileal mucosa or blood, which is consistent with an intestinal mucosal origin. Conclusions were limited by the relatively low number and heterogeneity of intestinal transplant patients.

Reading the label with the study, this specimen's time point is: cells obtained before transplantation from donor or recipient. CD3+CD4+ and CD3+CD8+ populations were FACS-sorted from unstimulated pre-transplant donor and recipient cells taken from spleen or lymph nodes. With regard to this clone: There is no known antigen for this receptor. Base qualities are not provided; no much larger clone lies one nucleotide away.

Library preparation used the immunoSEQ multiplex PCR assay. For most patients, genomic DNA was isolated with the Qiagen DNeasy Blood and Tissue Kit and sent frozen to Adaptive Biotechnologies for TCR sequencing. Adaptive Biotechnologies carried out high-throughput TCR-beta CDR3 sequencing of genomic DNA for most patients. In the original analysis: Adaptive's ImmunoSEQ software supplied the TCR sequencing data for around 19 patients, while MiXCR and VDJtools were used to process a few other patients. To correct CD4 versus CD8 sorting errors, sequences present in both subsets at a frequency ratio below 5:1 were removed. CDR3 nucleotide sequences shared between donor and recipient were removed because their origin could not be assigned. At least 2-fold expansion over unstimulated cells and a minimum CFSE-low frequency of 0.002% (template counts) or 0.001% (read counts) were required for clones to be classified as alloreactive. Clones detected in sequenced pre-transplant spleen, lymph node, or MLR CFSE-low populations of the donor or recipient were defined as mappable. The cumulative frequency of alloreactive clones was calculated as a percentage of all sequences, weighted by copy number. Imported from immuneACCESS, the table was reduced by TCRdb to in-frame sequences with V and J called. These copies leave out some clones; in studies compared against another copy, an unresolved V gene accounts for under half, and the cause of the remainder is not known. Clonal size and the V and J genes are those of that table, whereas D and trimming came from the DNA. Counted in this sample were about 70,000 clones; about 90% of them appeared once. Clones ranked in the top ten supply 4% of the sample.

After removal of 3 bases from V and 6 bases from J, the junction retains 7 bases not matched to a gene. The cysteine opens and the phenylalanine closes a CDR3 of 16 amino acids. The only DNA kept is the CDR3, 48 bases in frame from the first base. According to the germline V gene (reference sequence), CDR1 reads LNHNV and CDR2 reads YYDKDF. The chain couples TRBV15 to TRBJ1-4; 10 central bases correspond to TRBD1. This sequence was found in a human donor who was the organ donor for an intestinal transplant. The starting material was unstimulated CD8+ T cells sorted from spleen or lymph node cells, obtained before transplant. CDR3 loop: CATSRNVGTGDEKLFF. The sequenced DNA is TGTGCCACCAGCAGGAACGTCGGGACAGGGGATGAAAAACTGTTTTTT.